This TCR beta chain was recovered during a study of T cells in Graves' hyperthyroidism and ophthalmopathy. As for the study in general: Peripheral blood collection took place at initial diagnosis, before any treatment. General study findings and limits: Also found in blood were most expanded thyroid clonotypes above 0.001.

Researchers barred patients who had uncontrolled infection, other autoimmune disease, pregnancy or lactation. CDR3 length equals 11 residues. The germline gives CDR1 SNHLY, CDR2 FYNNEI. The investigators amplified TCR beta CDR3 regions from RNA transcripts. First-round RT-PCR with HTBI primers amplified the TCR CDR3 region. TCRdb called the multiplex PCR reads again in MiXCR, with one record for every CDR3 protein. The sample holds about 640,000 distinct CDR3 sequences; roughly 15% are singletons and the top ten take approximately 12%. About this clonotype: Antigen specificity is unknown. Mismatch with germline at one junction end may stem from a read error.

Input material: blood. The TCR comes from a woman aged 45 to 65 with Graves' ophthalmopathy. This sequence joins TRBV2 and TRBJ2-1, with D uncertain. The CDR3 sequence: CASSVGNEQLF. The CDR3 DNA is TGTGCCAGCAGTGTCGGCAATGAGCAGCTCTTC.